Sequencing of this TCR beta chain was carried out in a study of T cell repertoires in cytomegalovirus infection. As for the study in general: It can be stated that public TCR beta signatures indicated CMV infection as well as a matching HLA type. General observations from the study: In two of eight donors, the top clonotype was HLA-C-restricted CMV-specific. Carriers of CMV plus the relevant HLA were identified by cumulative public TCR beta family frequency.

Trimming at V came to 2 bases and at J to 6 bases, leaving 7 bases not matched to a gene. Germline CDR1 SGHTA, CDR2 FQGNSA. The length of the CDR3 is 15 residues. With regard to this clonotype: Antigen specificity is unknown.

TCRdb called the reads again in MiXCR, with one record for every CDR3 protein. The sample lists approximately 200,000 distinct CDR3 sequences, 28% seen once, with 30% to 35% in the top ten. V is TRBV7-2 and J is TRBJ2-1; 7 bases are shared with TRBD2. This receptor was identified in a human donor in good health (CMV status not recorded). Some clones in this sample may be carry-over from other donors' samples. Input material: PBMCs. CDR3 sequence (DNA): TGTGCCAGCAGCTTAACGAGCGGGGAAGGCAATGAGCAGTTCTTC. This codes for CASSLTSGEGNEQFF.